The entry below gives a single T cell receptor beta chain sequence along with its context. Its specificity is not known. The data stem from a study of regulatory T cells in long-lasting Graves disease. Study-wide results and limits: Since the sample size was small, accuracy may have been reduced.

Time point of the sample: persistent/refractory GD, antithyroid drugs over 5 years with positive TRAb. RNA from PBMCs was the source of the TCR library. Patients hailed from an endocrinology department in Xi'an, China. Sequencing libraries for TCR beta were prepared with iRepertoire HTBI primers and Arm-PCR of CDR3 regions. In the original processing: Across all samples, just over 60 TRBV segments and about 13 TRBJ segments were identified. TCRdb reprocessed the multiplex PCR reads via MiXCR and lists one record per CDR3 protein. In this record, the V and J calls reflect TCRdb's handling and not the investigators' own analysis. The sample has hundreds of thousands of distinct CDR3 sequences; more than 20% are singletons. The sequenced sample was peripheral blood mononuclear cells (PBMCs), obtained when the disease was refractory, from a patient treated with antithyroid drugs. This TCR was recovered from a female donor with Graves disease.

This chain's CDR3 is CASSPELTPLDYEQYF. CDR3 nucleotides: TGTGCCAGCAGCCCCGAACTGACCCCTCTAGATTACGAGCAGTACTTC. The rearrangement joins TRBV11-2 to TRBJ2-7; D unresolved. With 5 bases removed from V and 4 bases from J, the gap between germline ends came to 21 bases. CDR1 and CDR2 (germline): SGHAT, FQNNGV. The CDR3 is 16 amino acids. Full variable domain (outside the CDR3, taken from reference TRBV11-2 and TRBJ2-7): EAGVAQSPRYKIIEKRQSVAFWCNPISGHATLYWYQQILGQGPKLLIQFQNNGVVDDSQLPKDRFSAERLKGVDSTLKIQPAKLEDSAVYLCASSPELTPLDYEQYFGPGTRLTVT.